The present TCR beta chain was sequenced within a study of OX40 agonist ivuxolimab in advanced cancers. Study background: Two cutaneous melanoma patients and one hepatocellular carcinoma patient, three in all, had partial responses.

Sequencing was performed with immunoSEQ multiplex PCR; in TCRdb, only in-frame clones are kept and a portion is missing. Found here are 100,000 or so clones, 90% of them singletons; the top ten hold approximately 0.31%. CDR1 is SGHTA and CDR2 is FQGNSA in the germline V gene. The CDR3 contains 15 residues. Trimming removed 1 base at V and 1 base at J, with 8 bases between. The origin of this receptor is an adult with an advanced solid tumor such as melanoma, head and neck, liver or kidney cancer. Sequenced material: CD4+ or CD8+ T cells sorted from blood, taken in a trial of the OX40 agonist ivuxolimab. The V and J genes are TRBV7-2 and TRBJ2-1, with D unclear. The CDR3 DNA sequence: TGTGCCAGCAGCTTAGTTTTGGGTTCCTACAATGAGCAGTTCTTC. Its translation: CASSLVLGSYNEQFF.